Listed below are T cell receptor beta chains from one sample, sequenced in a study of T-cell reconstitution after alpha-beta-depleted transplantation in children. Each CDR3 protein is one row after TCRdb ran MiXCR on the PCR reads. The sample has 450,000 to 550,000 distinct CDR3 sequences, roughly an eighth seen once; the top ten hold about 15%. Sequencing used PBMCs, mostly from graft donor cells, obtained 180 days after TCRalphabeta/CD19-depleted stem cell transplant. These receptors were obtained from a female patient aged 2-15 years who had a stem cell transplant for aplastic anemia, so the T cells may come from the graft donor. Each CDR3 is given with its conserved first and last residue. Fields, in order: D gene, clone size, V gene, J gene, CDR3 DNA, CDR3 protein. D genes are given only for firm matches. The size of a clone is reported for some rows only, either as once, few or many, or as a class for expanded clones.

>-|-|TRBV20-1|TRBJ2-2
TGCAGTGCTAGAGGGGTCGGGGAGCTGTTTTTT
CSARGVGELFF
>-|few|TRBV27|TRBJ1-2
TGTGCCAGCAGCGATTACTACAGAAATGGCTACACCTTC
CASSDYYRNGYTF
>-|-|TRBV15|TRBJ2-2
TGTGCCACCAGCAGGGTGAAAGGAGGGGAGCTGTTTTTT
CATSRVKGGELFF
>TRBD1|few|TRBV27|TRBJ2-1
TGTGCCAGCACCGGACAGGGCGGAACCTACAATGAGCAGTTCTTC
CASTGQGGTYNEQFF
>-|many|TRBV29-1|TRBJ2-3
TGCAGCGTTCGAAGAGGGAACCCCACAGATACGCAGTATTTT
CSVRRGNPTDTQYF
>-|-|TRBV7-2|TRBJ1-2
TGTGCCAGCAGCCCCTACCTGGGGGGCTACACCTTC
CASSPYLGGYTF
>-|few|TRBV18|TRBJ2-3
TGTGCCAGCTCACCACCGCTTAACACAGATACGCAGTATTTT
CASSPPLNTDTQYF
>-|many|TRBV6-5|TRBJ1-4
TGTGCCAGCAGTTACCCCGCAACTAATGAAAAACTGTTTTTT
CASSYPATNEKLFF
>TRBD2|-|TRBV20-1|TRBJ2-3
TGCAGTGCCGCTACGAGACCGGGACTACGCACAGATACGCAGTATTTT
CSAATRPGLRTDTQYF
>TRBD2|few|TRBV11-3|TRBJ2-2
TGTGCCAGCAGCGCGGGGACTAGCGGGAGTCCCGGGGAGCTGTTTTTT
CASSAGTSGSPGELFF
>TRBD2|once|TRBV4-3|TRBJ2-1
TGCGCCAGCAGCCAAGAGGCGAGGACTAGCGGGAACAATGAGCAGTTCTTC
CASSQEARTSGNNEQFF
>TRBD2|few|TRBV27|TRBJ2-5
TGTGCCAGCAGTCAGCGGACTAGCGGGATTTTAGAGACCCAGTACTTC
CASSQRTSGILETQYF
>-|many|TRBV29-1|TRBJ1-5
TGCAGCGTTGATGGGGACATATTCAATCAGCCCCAGCATTTT
CSVDGDIFNQPQHF
>TRBD1|few|TRBV10-3|TRBJ1-5
TGTGCCATCAGTAGAACAGGGGAAGCGAATCAGCCCCAGCATTTT
CAISRTGEANQPQHF
>TRBD2|-|TRBV4-2|TRBJ2-7
TGTGCCAGCAGCCCCCTAGCGGGAGCAGAGTACGAGCAGTACTTC
CASSPLAGAEYEQYF
>-|-|TRBV28|TRBJ1-5
TGTGCCAGCAAGCTTCTGGGGCTTTCGGGCAATCAGCCCCAGCATTTT
CASKLLGLSGNQPQHF
>-|-|TRBV5-4|TRBJ2-7
TGTGCCAGCAGCTGGAAGGGCCGGATCTACGAGCAGTACTTC
CASSWKGRIYEQYF
>-|few|TRBV4-3|TRBJ2-3
TGCGCCAGCAGCCAAGGCCCAGGGGGGAGGGGTGATACGCAGTATTTT
CASSQGPGGRGDTQYF
>TRBD1|few|TRBV19|TRBJ2-2
TGTGCCAGTAGTATACGACAGGGCCACACCGGGGAGCTGTTTTTT
CASSIRQGHTGELFF
>-|few|TRBV9|TRBJ1-1
TGTGCCAGCAGCGTGTCAGGACCGGACACTGAAGCTTTCTTT
CASSVSGPDTEAFF
>-|-|TRBV19|TRBJ2-2
TGTGCCAGTAGTAGGGGACACGGCGGCACCGGGGAGCTGTTTTTT
CASSRGHGGTGELFF
>-|-|TRBV28|TRBJ2-1
TGTGCCAGCACGGGGTGGGGGACCTCCTACAATGAGCAGTTCTTC
CASTGWGTSYNEQFF
>-|few|TRBV27|TRBJ2-3
TGTGCCAGCAGTAGCCCCCGCGGAGTCACAGATACGCAGTATTTT
CASSSPRGVTDTQYF
>TRBD2|-|TRBV27|TRBJ2-2
TGTGCCAGCAGTTTACGGACTAGCGGGCCGACCGGGGAGCTGTTTTTT
CASSLRTSGPTGELFF
>-|few|TRBV13|TRBJ2-3
TGTGCCAGCAGCTCCCCTCGCGGGGTGCCAGATACGCAGTATTTT
CASSSPRGVPDTQYF
>-|-|TRBV6-1|TRBJ1-5
TGTGCCAGCAGTCAATTAGTAGGGGGTTCGAGCAATCAGCCCCAGCATTTT
CASSQLVGGSSNQPQHF
>TRBD2|-|TRBV20-1|TRBJ2-3
TGCAGTGCTAGAAGACCCGGGACTAGCCAGGAAGATACGCAGTATTTT
CSARRPGTSQEDTQYF